This T cell receptor (beta chain) comes out of a study of PD-L1 blockade in urothelial cancer (dated by TCRdb to the late 2010s). Turning to the overall study: Therapy was started at some point between 2012 and 2014 for all patients, and atezolizumab 1,200 mg was administered intravenously every 3 weeks. The study was an exploratory multi-omic analysis of somatic, immune and clinical correlates of response to PD-L1 blockade with atezolizumab in urothelial cancer. Whole exome sequencing and RNA sequencing of pretreatment tumors were performed alongside TCR sequencing in the same patients. Pretreatment tumor samples, along with matched peripheral blood collected serially before and after atezolizumab treatment, underwent TCR sequencing. Blood samples gave median yields of around 150,000 T cells and some 84,000 unique TCRs, along with a median clonality of around 0.075. An ECOG performance status of 0 or 1 was recorded for the patients, and 0 to 3 prior chemotherapy regimens had been received by the patients. Some 30 patients had pretreatment blood TCR-seq, some 24 had at least one posttreatment blood collection, and some 24 had tumor TCR-seq. Blood samples were analyzed at 3 weeks after treatment start (second dose) and at 6 weeks after treatment start. Durable clinical benefit was achieved by nine patients but not by the remaining 20. Durable clinical benefit was defined as a progression-free survival longer than 6 months, and TCR features were additionally tested against progression-free survival and overall survival. Twenty-five of 29 patients were males with bladder-origin urothelial cancer, and about 65% of the roughly 30 reported a prior smoking history. The paper as a whole reports these results and caveats: Because the sample size was small (n of about 30) and many of the analyses were exploratory, the results are meant to be hypothesis-generating. Improved progression-free and overall survival was found to be associated with pretreatment peripheral blood TCR clonality below the median. Among patients with durable benefit, tumor-associated TCR clones showed greater expansion in peripheral blood 3 weeks after treatment started (n ≈ 21, p = 0.022).

A note on this clone: This receptor's antigen is unknown. Base quality data are lacking; no much larger clone is found one base away.

In the paper's terms, the time point label means: peripheral blood 6 weeks after treatment start. A cohort of 25 to 35 patients with locally advanced or metastatic urothelial carcinoma, treated at Memorial Sloan Kettering on a trial protocol, was included. Peripheral blood mononuclear cells were collected from each patient pretreatment and during treatment, giving between 1 and 8 total time points per patient. The Qiagen DNeasy Blood extraction kit was used to purify genomic DNA from total PBMCs and tumor samples. Collected pretreatment and during treatment, PBMCs were isolated and stored as previously described. Trimming takes 6 bases off V and 3 bases off J; junction bases not matched to a gene: 1. The CDR3, cysteine through phenylalanine, is 12 amino acids long. Only the CDR3 portion is preserved as DNA: 36 bases, with reading frame beginning at the first base. Based on the germline V gene, the CDR1 and CDR2 sequences are SGHRS and YFSETQ.

To estimate absolute template abundance from read counts, synthetic TCR analog templates were spiked into each PCR. The immunoSEQ assay used bias-controlled V and J gene primers to amplify TCRbeta CDR3 regions from genomic DNA. Rearranged TCRbeta segments were sequenced at approximately 20X coverage. From the authors' description of their analysis: Clustering was used to correct sequencing errors, and CDR3s were annotated against IMGT to assign V, D and J genes. Out-of-frame and stop-codon sequences were excluded, and only productive TCRbeta rearrangements were used in downstream analyses. To compute clonality, Shannon entropy was normalized by the log of the number of unique productive sequences and then subtracted from one. Fisher's exact test with Benjamini-Hochberg correction, at a threshold of adjusted p below 0.01, was used to find clones that differed between time points or between blood and tumor. TCRdb stores this immuneACCESS table with in-frame sequences only. Part of the clones is absent; in the studies checked, under half of the shortfall reflects unresolved V genes, and no reason is known for the rest. V, J and clone size were drawn from that table, and D and trimming were deduced from the DNA. The sample contains approximately 36,000 clones, 75% to 90% of them found a single time. The ten largest clones add up to 10% of the sample.

The chain employs TRBV5-1 and TRBJ2-5, with 8 central nucleotides matching TRBD2. Sequencing was performed on PBMCs, taken around atezolizumab (anti-PD-L1) treatment. The clonotype was recovered from a man between 35 and 55 years old with urothelial cancer. The DNA is as follows: TGCGCCAGCACCGGGGGGGAAGAGACCCAGTACTTC. It specifies CASTGGEETQYF.